The clone carrying this T cell receptor (beta chain) was seen many times. The antigen remains undetermined. At each of two time points, approximately 6.1 milliliters of venous blood were taken. The source of the sample is a study of prognosis after radiotherapy for stage I lung cancer. The authors amplified TCR beta CDR3 from genomic DNA using two-round multiplex PCR. It was primers specific to each TRBV and TRBJ gene that first-round PCR used. From the multiplex PCR reads, TCRdb called clonotypes with MiXCR, one entry per CDR3 protein. Of more than 12,000 distinct CDR3 sequences detected, roughly 29% appear once; the ten largest clones hold about a quarter. Regarding the study as a whole: Unique TCR clone counts dropped after stereotactic body radiation therapy, from a median of 10,088 to 6,861.

The V segment lost 5 bases and the J segment 3 bases; nucleotides outside the gene matches: 4. The CDR3 covers 14 residues. Germline CDR1 and CDR2: MDHEN and SYDVKM. The material sequenced was PBMCs, taken before or after stereotactic body radiation therapy (not recorded which). The TCR comes from a donor at least 50 years old with non-small cell lung cancer. The chain has TRBV28 and TRBJ1-2, with 9 nucleotides matching TRBD1. The CDR3 DNA reads as TGTGCCAGCAGTCTAACAGGGGGCGACTATGGCTACACCTTC. Translation gives CASSLTGGDYGYTF.